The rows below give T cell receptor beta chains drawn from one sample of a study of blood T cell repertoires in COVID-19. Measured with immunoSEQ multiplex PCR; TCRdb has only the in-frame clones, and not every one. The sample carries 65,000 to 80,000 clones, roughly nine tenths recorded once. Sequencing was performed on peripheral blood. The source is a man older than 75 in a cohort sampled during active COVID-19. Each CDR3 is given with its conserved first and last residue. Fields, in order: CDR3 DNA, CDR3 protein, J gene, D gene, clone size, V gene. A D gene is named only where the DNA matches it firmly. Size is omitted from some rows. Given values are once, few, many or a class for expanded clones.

cdr3_nt: TGTGCCAGTACCCCTCGCGGCGGGGGGGCTCGAAATGAGCAGTTCTTC
cdr3_aa: CASTPRGGGARNEQFF
j_call: TRBJ2-1
d_call: TRBD2
clone_size: .
v_call: TRBV19

cdr3_nt: TGTGCCAGCACGGCGGGGGGTTCCTACAATGAGCAGTTCTTC
cdr3_aa: CASTAGGSYNEQFF
j_call: TRBJ2-1
d_call: TRBD2
clone_size: .
v_call: TRBV27

cdr3_nt: TGCGCCAGCAGCCAAGCAGGCCCCAGGACAGGGGCCGGGGAGCTGTTTTTT
cdr3_aa: CASSQAGPRTGAGELFF
j_call: TRBJ2-2
d_call: TRBD1
clone_size: .
v_call: TRBV4-1

cdr3_nt: TGTGCCAGCTCACGGGGACAGGGGGCCCTCAATGAGCAGTTCTTC
cdr3_aa: CASSRGQGALNEQFF
j_call: TRBJ2-1
d_call: TRBD1
clone_size: .
v_call: TRBV18

cdr3_nt: TGTGCCAGCAGCGTAGATTACAGGGTGGGCTCACCCCTCCACTTT
cdr3_aa: CASSVDYRVGSPLHF
j_call: TRBJ1-6
d_call: .
clone_size: few
v_call: TRBV9

cdr3_nt: TGTGCCAGATCCCCAGACACTGAAGCTTTCTTT
cdr3_aa: CARSPDTEAFF
j_call: TRBJ1-1
d_call: .
clone_size: .
v_call: TRBV6-9

cdr3_nt: TGTGCCAGCAGCCTCACAGAGATTTATGGCTACACCTTC
cdr3_aa: CASSLTEIYGYTF
j_call: TRBJ1-2
d_call: .
clone_size: .
v_call: TRBV7-2

cdr3_nt: TGTGCCAGCAATAATCCGGACAGGGGCAATCAGCCCCAGCATTTT
cdr3_aa: CASNNPDRGNQPQHF
j_call: TRBJ1-5
d_call: TRBD1
clone_size: .
v_call: TRBV28

cdr3_nt: TGCGCCAGCAGCTTGGCGACTGGAGCGGGGGGGCCGGGCAATGAGCAGTTCTTC
cdr3_aa: CASSLATGAGGPGNEQFF
j_call: TRBJ2-1
d_call: TRBD2
clone_size: .
v_call: TRBV5-1

cdr3_nt: TGCGCCAGCAGCGGAGGGACAGGGGGCGCCTCAGAGACCCAGTACTTC
cdr3_aa: CASSGGTGGASETQYF
j_call: TRBJ2-5
d_call: TRBD1
clone_size: .
v_call: TRBV5-1

cdr3_nt: TGTGCCAGCAGTGAGGTGGCAGGGGCTCAGCCCCAGCATTTT
cdr3_aa: CASSEVAGAQPQHF
j_call: TRBJ1-5
d_call: .
clone_size: .
v_call: TRBV2

cdr3_nt: TGCGCCAGCAGCTTGGCGGGGACAGGGCAAACCACCGGGGAGCTGTTTTTT
cdr3_aa: CASSLAGTGQTTGELFF
j_call: TRBJ2-2
d_call: TRBD1
clone_size: .
v_call: TRBV5-1

cdr3_nt: TGTGCTAGTGGTTTAGCTTGGTTGGCGGGGGGCTATGGCTACACCTTC
cdr3_aa: CASGLAWLAGGYGYTF
j_call: TRBJ1-2
d_call: .
clone_size: .
v_call: TRBV12-5

cdr3_nt: TGTGCCAGCAGCTTCAGCGGTAGCGGGGGGGCCGTGGTCGGGGAGCTGTTTTTT
cdr3_aa: CASSFSGSGGAVVGELFF
j_call: TRBJ2-2
d_call: TRBD2
clone_size: .
v_call: TRBV5-5

cdr3_nt: TGTGCCACCGAGATTTGGGGCGGGGGGCCCTTTAACACAGATACGCAGTATTTT
cdr3_aa: CATEIWGGGPFNTDTQYF
j_call: TRBJ2-3
d_call: TRBD2
clone_size: .
v_call: TRBV5-6

cdr3_nt: TGTGCCAGCAGCTGGGATAGCGGGGGGGATTCCAATACGCAGTATTTT
cdr3_aa: CASSWDSGGDSNTQYF
j_call: TRBJ2-3
d_call: TRBD2
clone_size: .
v_call: TRBV5-8

cdr3_nt: TGTGCCAGTGGCCTGAATGAGCAGTTCTTC
cdr3_aa: CASGLNEQFF
j_call: TRBJ2-1
d_call: .
clone_size: .
v_call: TRBV19

cdr3_nt: TGTGCCAGCAGCGGAATCCGGGGACAAATTTCTGGGGCCAACGTCCTGACTTTC
cdr3_aa: CASSGIRGQISGANVLTF
j_call: TRBJ2-6
d_call: .
clone_size: .
v_call: TRBV7-2